The 7 T cell receptor beta chains listed next were all sequenced from one sample in a study of blood T cell repertoires in COVID-19. Only in-frame clones appear in the TCRdb table, and some are missing; sequencing was by immunoSEQ multiplex PCR. The data contain some 340,000 clones, approximately 91% of them singletons. Input material: PBMCs or T cells enriched from blood (not recorded which). The receptors derive from a woman in her 30s who had been exposed to COVID-19.

This chain connects TRBV3-1 (or the pseudogene TRBV3-2) to TRBJ2-5; 8 bases map to TRBD2. This CDR3 region has 17 residues. CDR1 is LGHDT and CDR2 is YNNKEL in the germline V gene (reference sequence). The V segment lost 4 bases and the J segment 2 bases; nucleotides outside the gene matches: 12. The CDR3 DNA is TGTGCCAGCAGCCCTGATAGCGGGATCAGACCGCAAGAGACCCAGTACTTC. Protein: CASSPDSGIRPQETQYF.

This clone is a singleton in its sample. This sequence joins TRBV7-6 and TRBJ1-5, with a tentative D call TRBD1 (6 bases). V was shortened by 1 base and J by 7 bases, with 14 bases between the two germline ends. CDR3 length: 15 amino acids. From germline, CDR1 is SGHVS and CDR2 FNYEAQ. CDR3 sequence reads: CASSLGRPGEQPQHF. The DNA of the CDR3 is TGTGCCAGCAGCTTAGGGAGGCCAGGGGAACAGCCCCAGCATTTT.

V gene TRBV15 combines with J gene TRBJ1-2, with TRBD1 identical over 8 bases. The CDR3 totals 14 residues. The J segment lost 5 bases and the V segment lost 7 bases, leaving 9 bases of the junction unmatched. Germline V gene data show CDR1 as LNHNV and CDR2 as YYDKDF (reference sequence). The CDR3, as DNA: TGTGCCACCACACCAGACAGGGGTGGTTATGGCTACACCTTC. Its protein is CATTPDRGGYGYTF.

The chain couples TRBV16 to TRBJ1-5; D remains unclear. V dropped 4 bases and J dropped 1 base, with 11 bases sitting between them. This CDR3 is 15 amino acids long. Germline assignment: CDR1 KGHSY and CDR2 FQNENV. DNA of the CDR3: TGTGCCAGCAGCCTATCGTACAAGAGCAATCAGCCCCAGCATTTT. It codes for CASSLSYKSNQPQHF. Full variable domain (outside the CDR3, taken from reference TRBV16 and TRBJ1-5): GEEVAQTPKHLVRGEGQKAKLYCAPIKGHSYVFWYQQVLKNEFKFLISFQNENVFDETGMPKERFSAKCLPNSPCSLEIQATKLEDSAVYFCASSLSYKSNQPQHFGDGTRLSIL.

V gene TRBV7-2 combines with J gene TRBJ2-5; 8 bases fit TRBD1. The CDR3 extends over 15 amino acids. CDR1 and CDR2 (germline): SGHTA, FQGNSA. Trimming at V came to 5 bases and at J to 5 bases, leaving 10 bases not matched to a gene. Written as DNA, the CDR3 is TGTGCCAGCAGCGCTCGGGCAGGGGGCAGGGAGACCCAGTACTTC. Residues: CASSARAGGRETQYF. The full variable domain, with the rest looked up from reference TRBV7-2 and TRBJ2-5, is GAGVSQSPSNKVTEKGKDVELRCDPISGHTALYWYRQSLGQGLEFLIYFQGNSAPDKSGLPSDRFSAERTGGSVSTLTIQRTQQEDSAVYLCASSARAGGRETQYFGPGTRLLVL.

Comment on this clone: The sample holds other DNA sequences that translate to the same CDR3. The V call is TRBV30, the J call TRBJ1-2, with D hard to call. Trimming shortened V by 2 bases and J by 5 bases, and 6 bases separated the two germline ends. This CDR3 is 11 amino acids long. Germline V gene data show CDR1 as GTSNPN and CDR2 as SVGIG (reference sequence). The CDR3 nucleotides read TGTGCCTGGAGTACGGGATATGGCTACACCTTC. Its protein product is CAWSTGYGYTF.

This sequence joins TRBV5-1 and TRBJ2-2; TRBD1 matches at 10 bases. Germline V gene data show CDR1 as SGHRS and CDR2 as YFSETQ. V gave up 4 bases and J gave up 9 bases; unmatched junction bases: 6. The CDR3 runs to 14 residues. The CDR3 spells CASSTGQGDRELFF. The CDR3 DNA reads as TGCGCCAGCAGCACCGGACAGGGGGACAGGGAGCTGTTTTTT.